Presented here are 10 T cell receptor beta chains from one specimen sequenced in a study of blood T cell repertoires in COVID-19. The data were produced by immunoSEQ multiplex PCR, yet TCRdb's version contains in-frame clones alone and is incomplete. The profile shows approximately 120,000 clones, about 80% of them singletons. Material for sequencing was peripheral blood. Receptors originate from a woman aged 50 to 60 with acute or convalescent COVID-19.

This clone was seen only a few times. The CDR3, as DNA: TGTGCCAGCAGCGCCCGCGGGGGCGGATCCACTGAAGCTTTCTTT. The encoded protein is CASSARGGGSTEAFF. This chain uses TRBV7-9 with TRBJ1-1, with D tentatively TRBD1 (6 bases). V was cut by 5 bases and J by 4 bases, with 17 bases left in between. CDR1 and CDR2 (germline): SEHNR, FQNEAQ (reference sequence). The CDR3 is made up of 15 amino acids. Full variable domain (remainder filled in from reference TRBV7-9 and TRBJ1-1): DTGVSQNPRHKITKRGQNVTFRCDPISEHNRLYWYRQTLGQGPEFLTYFQNEAQLEKSRLLSDRFSAERPKGSFSTLEIQRTEQGDSAMYLCASSARGGGSTEAFFGQGTRLTVV.

This clone was detected once. The chain couples TRBV3-1 (or the pseudogene TRBV3-2) to TRBJ2-7; weak D call: TRBD1 (5 bases). There are 15 residues in the CDR3. Germline V lookup: CDR1 LGHDT, CDR2 YNNKEL (reference sequence). Trimming cost V 3 bases and J 3 bases, with 15 bases left between them. The CDR3 region is CASSHQGIYVYEQYF. CDR3 nucleotide sequence: TGTGCCAGCAGCCATCAGGGTATCTATGTCTACGAGCAGTACTTC.

This clone was counted only a few times. This chain uses TRBV4-2 with TRBJ1-1; D may be TRBD1 (5 bases). Germline V gene data show CDR1 as LGHNA and CDR2 as YNFKEQ. Trimming cost V 4 bases and J 2 bases, with 14 bases left between them. The CDR3 has 15 residues. CDR3 protein: CASSRRGALNTEAFF. CDR3 sequence (DNA): TGTGCCAGCAGCCGCCGCGGGGCACTTAACACTGAAGCTTTCTTT.

V usage is TRBV5-1 and J usage is TRBJ2-2, with D unclear. The CDR3 is 13 amino acids. V was clipped by 3 bases and J by 2 bases, with 5 bases between them. Germline CDR1 and CDR2: SGHRS and YFSETQ. For the CDR3, the DNA is TGCGCCAGCAGCTCTCTTAACACCGGGGAGCTGTTTTTT. Encoded protein: CASSSLNTGELFF.

This chain joins TRBV6-5 and TRBJ1-1, with D maybe TRBD1 (6 bases). Per germline, CDR1 MNHEY and CDR2 SVGAGI. V shed 7 bases and J shed 2 bases, with 14 bases lying between them. There are 14 residues in the CDR3. The DNA of the CDR3 is TGTGCCAGCATCGTACAGGGCTCCAACACTGAAGCTTTCTTT. Translated: CASIVQGSNTEAFF.

J is TRBJ1-2 and V is TRBV27, with D possibly matching TRBD1 (6 bases). The CDR3 consists of 13 residues. The germline V gene encodes CDR1 MNHEY and CDR2 SMNVEV (reference sequence). V was cut by 3 bases and J by 6 bases, with 11 bases left in between. CDR3 region: CASSFGAGDGYTF. CDR3 DNA: TGTGCCAGCAGTTTCGGGGCAGGGGATGGCTACACCTTC.

This chain uses TRBV14 with TRBJ1-2, with a possible D match to TRBD1 (5 bases). This CDR3 has 16 residues. Germline loops: CDR1 SGHDN, CDR2 FVKESK. V lost 4 bases and J lost 3, with 18 bases in between. CDR3 loop: CASSPRQLGKDYGYTF. As DNA, the CDR3 is TGTGCCAGCAGCCCCCGACAGTTGGGAAAGGACTATGGCTACACCTTC.

The genes are TRBV5-1 and TRBJ1-1; D ambiguous. Trimming removed 1 base from V and 1 base from J, with 8 bases in between. From germline, CDR1 is SGHRS and CDR2 YFSETQ. This CDR3 comprises 14 residues. The CDR3 reads CASSLWRGNTEAFF. Here the CDR3 DNA reads TGCGCCAGCAGCTTGTGGAGAGGGAACACTGAAGCTTTCTTT.

The V and J genes are TRBV5-1 and TRBJ2-5; weak D call: TRBD1 (6 bases). Looked up from germline, CDR1 is SGHRS and CDR2 is YFSETQ. The length of the CDR3 is 14 residues. Trimming pared 0 bases from V and 5 bases from J, leaving 11 bases between. The CDR3 protein is CASSLAGADETQYF. The CDR3 nucleotides are TGCGCCAGCAGCTTGGCAGGGGCGGATGAGACCCAGTACTTC.

The chain uses TRBV7-9 and TRBJ2-5, with 9 positions matching TRBD2. Germline V lookup: CDR1 SEHNR, CDR2 FQNEAQ (reference sequence). V was clipped by 5 bases and J by 5 bases; unmatched bases: 15. The CDR3 sequence is 17 residues long. The CDR3 DNA reads TGTGCCAGCAGCGGGTATCGGGCCGGGACTAGCTGGGAGACCCAGTACTTC. It translates to CASSGYRAGTSWETQYF.